Below are 27 T cell receptor beta chains sequenced from a single sample in a study of T cell changes during pregnancy in multiple sclerosis. TCRdb keeps only in-frame clones here, not all; method: immunoSEQ multiplex PCR. The table has under 100,000 clones, less than 95% seen once. Sequenced here: peripheral blood, sampled in the third trimester of pregnancy. The source is a female donor with multiple sclerosis, enrolled in a pregnancy study.

This clone was counted a single time. The chain recombines TRBV5-3 with TRBJ2-3; D possibly corresponds to TRBD1 (5 bases). TRBV5-3 is treated as an ORF (open reading frame) with a function not yet certain. The CDR3 extends over 17 amino acids. The V and J ends lost 2 bases and 0 bases respectively, with 16 bases between them. Here the CDR3 reads CARSFGQGGRSTDTQYF. DNA for the CDR3: TGTGCCAGAAGCTTTGGCCAGGGCGGCCGGAGCACAGATACGCAGTATTTT.

The chain combines TRBV27 with TRBJ2-4; D might be TRBD1 (5 bases). Looked up from germline, CDR1 is MNHEY and CDR2 is SMNVEV (reference sequence). CDR3 length: 15 amino acids. V lost 3 bases and J lost 0, with 9 bases in between. This chain's CDR3 is CASSLAGLAKNIQYF. The CDR3 DNA reads TGTGCCAGCAGTTTGGCAGGGTTAGCCAAAAACATTCAGTACTTC.

CDR3 sequence reads: CAWNPAGVGTQYF. Written as DNA, the CDR3 is TGTGCCTGGAACCCAGCGGGGGTCGGGACCCAGTACTTC. V gene TRBV30 combines with J gene TRBJ2-5, with 8 positions matching TRBD2. Germline trimming cut 4 bases from V and 7 bases from J; bases unmatched to any gene: 8. Looked up from germline, CDR1 is GTSNPN and CDR2 is SVGIG (reference sequence). CDR3 length equals 13 residues.

This chain connects TRBV27 to TRBJ1-1; 10 bases are shared with TRBD1. Trimming took 4 bases from V and 4 from J; bases not matched to a gene: 6. Looked up from germline, CDR1 is MNHEY and CDR2 is SMNVEV (reference sequence). This CDR3 has 15 amino acids. CDR3 region: CASSSTGTGVTEAFF. CDR3 DNA sequence: TGTGCCAGCAGTTCTACCGGGACAGGGGTCACTGAAGCTTTCTTT.

The genes are TRBV5-4 and TRBJ2-5, with a weak D call TRBD1 (6 bases). The germline V and J ends were trimmed by 4 bases and 2 bases, with 15 bases remaining between them. Germline CDR1 reads SGHNT; CDR2 reads YYREEE (reference sequence). The CDR3 contains 15 residues. The CDR3 sequence: CASSQGGSIQETQYF. CDR3 sequence (DNA): TGTGCCAGCAGCCAAGGGGGTTCCATTCAAGAGACCCAGTACTTC.

This sequence joins TRBV5-1 and TRBJ2-3; D is possibly TRBD1 (6 bases). Looked up from germline, CDR1 is SGHRS and CDR2 is YFSETQ. This CDR3 comprises 14 residues. V lost 4 bases and J lost 2, with 11 bases in between. In nucleotides, the CDR3 is TGCGCCAGCAGCGAGGACAGTCCCACAGATACGCAGTATTTT. Translating it yields CASSEDSPTDTQYF.

This clone has just one count. This chain uses TRBV7-8 with TRBJ1-2; D gene unclear. The CDR3 is 17 residues long. The germline gives CDR1 SGHVS, CDR2 FQNEAQ. Trimming cost V 1 base and J 0 bases, with 15 bases left between them. CDR3 sequence reads: CASSLEEAGSANYGYTF. DNA of the CDR3: TGTGCCAGCAGCTTAGAGGAAGCGGGTTCGGCTAACTATGGCTACACCTTC.

The V and J genes are TRBV9 and TRBJ2-7, with a weak D call TRBD2 (7 bases). This CDR3 region has 16 residues. CDR1 and CDR2 from the germline V gene are SGDLS and YYNGEE. V lost 0 bases, J lost 2 bases, and 15 bases lay in between. The CDR3 DNA reads TGTGCCAGCAGCGTAGAGGAGGGGGGGCATCCCTACGAGCAGTACTTC. Translated, it gives CASSVEEGGHPYEQYF.

The chain employs TRBV20-1 and TRBJ1-5; possibly TRBD1 for D (6 bases). With 7 bases removed from V and 7 bases from J, the gap between germline ends came to 11 bases. From germline, CDR1 is DFQATT and CDR2 SNEGSKA (reference sequence). The CDR3 spans 11 residues. CDR3 sequence (DNA): TGCAGTGTTCCAGGGGACCAGCCCCAGCATTTT. Protein: CSVPGDQPQHF.

The chain links TRBV5-1 to TRBJ1-2; D uncertain. Germline V gene lookup returns CDR1 SGHRS and CDR2 YFSETQ. The V end lost 2 bases, the J end lost 4 bases, and 9 bases lay between the germline ends. This CDR3 region has 13 residues. CDR3 nucleotides: TGCGCCAGCAGCTTCGAACGAGCCTATGGCTACACCTTC. This sequence encodes CASSFERAYGYTF.

V usage is TRBV7-2 and J usage is TRBJ1-2; a weak D match, TRBD1 (5 bases). The ends were cut back, 5 bases at V and 4 bases at J, with 11 bases in the middle. From germline, CDR1 is SGHTA and CDR2 FQGNSA. The CDR3 has 13 residues. The CDR3 protein is CASSADSGYGYTF. CDR3 DNA sequence: TGTGCCAGCAGCGCCGACAGTGGCTATGGCTACACCTTC.

The rearrangement uses TRBV7-3 and TRBJ1-6, with 10 positions matching TRBD1. After removal of 5 bases from V and 10 bases from J, the junction contained 11 bases not matched to a gene. The CDR3 length is 16 residues. Per the germline V gene, CDR1 is SGHTA and CDR2 is FQGTGA. The CDR3 sequence: CASSKTTGGVMSPLHF. The CDR3 bases are TGTGCCAGCAGCAAAACGACAGGGGGCGTGATGTCACCCCTCCACTTT. The full variable domain, completed using reference TRBV7-3 and TRBJ1-6, is GAGVSQTPSNKVTEKGKYVELRCDPISGHTALYWYRQSLGQGPEFLIYFQGTGAADDSGLPNDRFFAVRPEGSVSTLKIQRTERGDSAVYLCASSKTTGGVMSPLHFGNGTRLTVT.

This sequence joins TRBV5-5 and TRBJ1-2; maybe TRBD1 (5 bases). V shed 1 base and J shed 4 bases, with 11 bases lying between them. The CDR3 is made up of 14 amino acids. Germline CDR1 is SGHKS and CDR2 is YYEKEE (reference sequence). This chain's CDR3 is CASSLYDRFYGYTF. The CDR3 bases are TGTGCCAGCAGCTTGTACGACAGATTCTATGGCTACACCTTC.

The CDR3 bases are TGTGCCAGCTCACCAGGGATTGTTCCGGGACAGGGGATCGAGCAGTACTTC. Translating gives CASSPGIVPGQGIEQYF. The chain is built from TRBV18 and TRBJ2-7; 10 nucleotides match TRBD1. The germline V gene encodes CDR1 KGHSH and CDR2 LQKENI. The CDR3 length is 17 residues. V shed 2 bases and J 6 bases; nucleotides not matched to a gene: 13.

The CDR3, as DNA: TGTGCCAGCAGCGCAAGGACTAGCGGGGGGCCCGGTGGAGATACGCAGTATTTT. Translation gives CASSARTSGGPGGDTQYF. The chain links TRBV9 to TRBJ2-3; 14 positions match TRBD2. The CDR3 loop spans 18 amino acids. Germline CDR1 reads SGDLS; CDR2 reads YYNGEE. V was clipped by 3 bases and J by 5 bases; unmatched bases: 11. The whole variable domain, remainder taken from reference TRBV9 and TRBJ2-3, is DSGVTQTPKHLITATGQRVTLRCSPRSGDLSVYWYQQSLDQGLQFLIQYYNGEERAKGNILERFSAQQFPDLHSELNLSSLELGDSALYFCASSARTSGGPGGDTQYFGPGTRLTVL.

The V call is TRBV13, the J call TRBJ2-1; 8 bases match TRBD2. The CDR3 length is 14 residues. V dropped 6 bases and J dropped 2; count of bases not matched to a gene: 3. CDR1 is PRHDT and CDR2 is FYEKMQ in the germline V gene (reference sequence). CDR3 amino acids: CASSVSGAYNEQFF. CDR3 DNA: TGTGCCAGCAGTGTTAGCGGGGCCTACAATGAGCAGTTCTTC.

The chain carries TRBV4-1 and TRBJ1-6; TRBD1 matches 9 bases. Germline CDR1 reads MGHRA; CDR2 reads YSYEKL. The trim removed 1 base at V and 9 bases at J, leaving 4 bases unmatched. This CDR3 is 15 amino acids long. The CDR3 here is CASSQGQGDGSPLHF. DNA for the CDR3: TGCGCCAGCAGCCAAGGACAGGGGGACGGTTCACCCCTCCACTTT.

The chain has TRBV2 and TRBJ1-2; weak D call: TRBD1 (5 bases). V dropped 11 bases and J dropped 6 bases, with 16 bases sitting between them. Germline V lookup: CDR1 SNHLY, CDR2 FYNNEI. This CDR3 region has 12 residues. This chain's CDR3 is CAQHQGAHGYTF. The CDR3 DNA sequence: TGTGCCCAGCATCAGGGCGCCCATGGCTACACCTTC. The full variable domain, with the rest looked up from reference TRBV2 and TRBJ1-2, is EPEVTQTPSHQVTQMGQEVILRCVPISNHLYFYWYRQILGQKVEFLVSFYNNEISEKSEIFDDQFSVERPDGSNFTLKIRSTKLEDSAMYFCAQHQGAHGYTFGSGTRLTVV.

J is TRBJ1-1 and V is TRBV5-4; 7 bases match TRBD1. This CDR3 is 14 amino acids long. J lost 1 base, V lost 4 bases, and 4 bases had no gene match. Per the germline V gene, CDR1 is SGHNT and CDR2 is YYREEE (reference sequence). In DNA form, the CDR3 reads TGTGCCAGCAGCCAGACAGGGACGAACACTGAAGCTTTCTTT. The encoded protein is CASSQTGTNTEAFF.

Regarding this clone: No DNA is shown, since the ends of the CDR3 on it are uncertain; the CDR3 is the one TCRdb lists. The rearrangement joins TRBV29-1 to TRBJ2-1; the listed D gene, TRBD2, was not tested against the DNA. Germline CDR1 and CDR2: SQVTM and ANQGSEA. The CDR3 is 12 residues long, ends included. CDR3 region: CSVPGGWGEGIF.

The V gene is TRBV7-2, the J gene TRBJ1-1; 7 nucleotides align to TRBD1. This CDR3 spans 14 amino acids. Looked up from germline, CDR1 is SGHTA and CDR2 is FQGNSA. V lost 5 bases to trimming and J lost 1 base; unmatched junction nucleotides: 4. CDR3 nucleotide sequence: TGTGCCAGCAGCGTCCGACAGGGGAACACTGAAGCTTTCTTT. This sequence encodes CASSVRQGNTEAFF.

The V call is TRBV6-1, the J call TRBJ1-5; 9 bases map to TRBD1. The CDR3 contains 16 residues. Germline loops: CDR1 MNHNS, CDR2 SASEGT. Trimming took 2 bases from V and 7 from J; bases not matched to a gene: 9. CDR3 sequence (DNA): TGTGCCAGCAGTGAACTTAAGGGACAGGGCTGGCAGCCCCAGCATTTT. Translation gives CASSELKGQGWQPQHF.

This clone was recorded once. The rearrangement joins TRBV19 to TRBJ1-3; 7 bases line up with TRBD1. Germline values: CDR1 LNHDA, CDR2 SQIVND (reference sequence). V lost 4 bases to trimming and J lost 0 bases; unmatched junction nucleotides: 0. This CDR3 has 14 residues. The CDR3: CASSRDSSGNTIYF. The CDR3 DNA sequence: TGTGCCAGTAGTAGGGACAGCTCTGGAAACACCATATATTTT.

V usage is TRBV9 and J usage is TRBJ2-2; perhaps TRBD1 as D (5 bases). CDR3 length equals 14 residues. V was cut by 1 base and J by 2 bases, with 6 bases left in between. Germline assignment: CDR1 SGDLS and CDR2 YYNGEE. CDR3 loop: CASSVTGNTGELFF. CDR3 nucleotides: TGTGCCAGCAGCGTAACAGGCAACACCGGGGAGCTGTTTTTT.

This chain connects TRBV9 to TRBJ1-3; weak D call: TRBD1 (5 bases). The germline gives CDR1 SGDLS, CDR2 YYNGEE. This CDR3 comprises 18 residues. V lost 4 bases and J 0 bases, leaving 20 bases between the germline ends. CDR3: CASSPSPGRRASGNTIYF. Here the CDR3 DNA reads TGTGCCAGCAGCCCTTCCCCGGGACGGAGGGCCTCTGGAAACACCATATATTTT.

The rearrangement joins TRBV25-1 to TRBJ1-2; 7 nucleotides agree with TRBD1. The CDR3 length is 12 residues. Looked up from germline, CDR1 is MGHDK and CDR2 is SYGVNS. Germline trimming cut 5 bases from V and 9 bases from J; bases unmatched to any gene: 6. In DNA, the CDR3 is TGTGCCAGCAGTTCCCCAGGGGGAAGCTACACCTTC. Encoded protein: CASSSPGGSYTF.

The chain has TRBV30 and TRBJ2-5, with TRBD2 as a possible D gene (6 bases). The germline CDR1 and CDR2 sequences are GTSNPN and SVGIG (reference sequence). The germline V and J ends were trimmed by 2 bases and 4 bases, with 8 bases remaining between them. This CDR3 is 12 amino acids long. CDR3 sequence (DNA): TGTGCCTGGAGTCGGGGGAGAGAGACCCAGTACTTC. Translating gives CAWSRGRETQYF.